These T cell receptor beta chains were read from a single sample in a study of shared clonotypes between healthy human individuals. Generated by immunoSEQ multiplex PCR, the TCRdb table keeps only in-frame clones and is missing some. The sample has 600,000 to 750,000 clones; over 55% are singletons. The source material was memory CD4+ T cells sorted from blood. These receptors all stem from a woman in her twenties or thirties in good health. Each CDR3 is given with its conserved first and last residue. Each record gives: D gene, clone size, V gene, CDR3 length, J gene, CDR3 protein, CDR3 DNA. The D gene is left open where the match is weak. A row's size may be missing; if present it is once, few, many or a size class.

D: .
size: .
V: TRBV5-4
length: 15
J: TRBJ2-7
CDR3: CASSIPGSQSYEQYF
DNA: TGTGCCAGCAGCATTCCTGGGTCGCAATCCTACGAGCAGTACTTC

D: .
size: .
V: TRBV28
length: 13
J: TRBJ1-2
CDR3: CASRVGGAYGYTF
DNA: TGTGCCAGCAGGGTAGGGGGTGCCTATGGCTACACCTTC

D: .
size: .
V: TRBV7-2
length: 12
J: TRBJ1-2
CDR3: CASSFFGGGYTF
DNA: TGTGCCAGCAGCTTTTTTGGTGGGGGCTACACCTTC

D: .
size: few
V: TRBV15
length: 14
J: TRBJ2-1
CDR3: CATSRDLTEREQFF
DNA: TGTGCCACCAGCAGAGATCTCACAGAGCGTGAGCAGTTCTTC

D: .
size: .
V: TRBV7-6
length: 15
J: TRBJ1-1
CDR3: CASSLRQGLNTEAFF
DNA: TGTGCCAGCAGCTTACGTCAGGGCCTGAACACTGAAGCTTTCTTT

D: .
size: once
V: TRBV18
length: 13
J: TRBJ1-1
CDR3: CASSPQGPYEAFF
DNA: TGTGCCAGCTCACCACAGGGGCCGTATGAAGCTTTCTTT

D: .
size: .
V: TRBV2
length: 15
J: TRBJ1-2
CDR3: CASSDSRAGPYGYTF
DNA: TGTGCCAGCAGCGACAGCCGGGCAGGCCCATATGGCTACACCTTC

D: TRBD1
size: .
V: TRBV5-1
length: 16
J: TRBJ2-5
CDR3: CASSLRGQGARETQYF
DNA: TGCGCCAGCAGCTTGAGGGGCCAGGGGGCAAGAGAGACCCAGTACTTC

D: .
size: .
V: TRBV6-1
length: 12
J: TRBJ1-1
CDR3: CASSERGTEAFF
DNA: TGTGCCAGCAGTGAGAGGGGGACTGAAGCTTTCTTT

D: .
size: .
V: TRBV7-2
length: 12
J: TRBJ2-7
CDR3: CASNNRGREQYF
DNA: TGTGCCAGCAACAATCGCGGTCGGGAGCAGTACTTC

D: TRBD1
size: .
V: TRBV28
length: 16
J: TRBJ1-1
CDR3: CASSSGTGGRNTEAFF
DNA: TGTGCCAGCAGTTCCGGGACAGGGGGTAGGAACACTGAAGCTTTCTTT

D: TRBD1
size: .
V: TRBV4-1
length: 15
J: TRBJ1-2
CDR3: CASSYDQGQGYGYTF
DNA: TGCGCCAGCAGCTACGATCAGGGACAGGGTTATGGCTACACCTTC

D: .
size: .
V: TRBV11-2
length: 12
J: TRBJ2-7
CDR3: CASSSYSYEQYF
DNA: TGTGCCAGCAGCTCATACTCCTACGAGCAGTACTTC

D: .
size: .
V: TRBV7-2
length: 13
J: TRBJ2-2
CDR3: CASSLARVGELFF
DNA: TGTGCCAGCAGCTTAGCCAGGGTCGGGGAGCTGTTTTTT

D: TRBD1
size: .
V: TRBV15
length: 15
J: TRBJ2-7
CDR3: CATSSNRGPPYEQYF
DNA: TGTGCCACCAGCAGTAACAGGGGGCCCCCCTACGAGCAGTACTTC

D: .
size: .
V: TRBV19
length: 14
J: TRBJ1-2
CDR3: CATEGRGRNYGYTF
DNA: TGTGCCACCGAGGGACGGGGCCGTAACTATGGCTACACCTTC

D: TRBD2
size: .
V: TRBV28
length: 15
J: TRBJ2-7
CDR3: CASRATTSPSNEQYF
DNA: TGTGCCAGCAGGGCCACGACTAGCCCGAGCAACGAGCAGTACTTC

D: TRBD2
size: .
V: TRBV5-1
length: 15
J: TRBJ2-2
CDR3: CASSLSGMITGELFF
DNA: TGCGCCAGCAGCCTTAGCGGGATGATCACCGGGGAGCTGTTTTTT

D: .
size: .
V: TRBV7-2
length: 14
J: TRBJ2-7
CDR3: CASSFQGRPYEQYF
DNA: TGTGCCAGCAGCTTTCAGGGGAGGCCCTACGAGCAGTACTTC

D: TRBD2
size: .
V: TRBV6-5
length: 14
J: TRBJ2-4
CDR3: CASSKREGGNIQYF
DNA: TGTGCCAGCAGCAAGCGGGAGGGGGGAAACATTCAGTACTTC

D: .
size: .
V: TRBV5-1
length: 14
J: TRBJ2-2
CDR3: CASSLGPNTGELFF
DNA: TGCGCCAGCAGCTTGGGACCCAACACCGGGGAGCTGTTTTTT

D: .
size: .
V: TRBV28
length: 16
J: TRBJ2-3
CDR3: CASSPPIGRGVDTQYF
DNA: TGTGCCAGCAGCCCCCCAATCGGCCGGGGTGTAGATACGCAGTATTTT

D: TRBD1
size: few
V: TRBV25-1
length: 14
J: TRBJ2-3
CDR3: CASSKTGGLDTQYF
DNA: TGTGCCAGCAGTAAGACAGGGGGCCTAGATACGCAGTATTTT

D: .
size: few
V: TRBV5-1
length: 17
J: TRBJ1-1
CDR3: CASSLGLETGSVSEAFF
DNA: TGCGCCAGCAGCTTGGGCTTGGAAACAGGCAGTGTGAGTGAAGCTTTCTTT

D: .
size: .
V: TRBV2
length: 14
J: TRBJ1-1
CDR3: CASSEGFLNTEAFF
DNA: TGTGCCAGCAGTGAGGGGTTCCTGAACACTGAAGCTTTCTTT

D: TRBD2
size: .
V: TRBV11-2
length: 15
J: TRBJ2-1
CDR3: CASSFRTSGRNEQFF
DNA: TGTGCCAGCAGCTTCAGGACTAGCGGGAGGAATGAGCAGTTCTTC

D: .
size: .
V: TRBV7-8
length: 16
J: TRBJ1-5
CDR3: CASSPGAAASNQPQHF
DNA: TGTGCCAGCAGTCCCGGGGCGGCAGCTAGCAATCAGCCCCAGCATTTT

D: .
size: .
V: TRBV6-1
length: 17
J: TRBJ2-5
CDR3: CASSEPRDPKRPETQYF
DNA: TGTGCCAGCAGTGAGCCCCGGGACCCGAAGCGTCCGGAGACCCAGTACTTC

D: .
size: .
V: TRBV27
length: 16
J: TRBJ1-3
CDR3: CASSPKHTGLGNTIYF
DNA: TGTGCCAGCAGTCCCAAACATACAGGGCTTGGAAACACCATATATTTT

D: TRBD1
size: .
V: TRBV2
length: 16
J: TRBJ2-4
CDR3: CASRARQGLSSNIQYF
DNA: TGTGCCAGCAGGGCTAGACAGGGTTTGTCGTCGAACATTCAGTACTTC

D: .
size: .
V: TRBV6-1
length: 15
J: TRBJ2-7
CDR3: CASSEIQGISYEQYF
DNA: TGTGCCAGCAGTGAAATTCAGGGGATCTCCTACGAGCAGTACTTC

D: TRBD2
size: once
V: TRBV6-6
length: 13
J: TRBJ2-7
CDR3: CASSEREYYEQYF
DNA: TGTGCCAGCAGTGAGCGGGAGTACTACGAGCAGTACTTC

D: TRBD2
size: .
V: TRBV7-7
length: 14
J: TRBJ2-1
CDR3: CASSFSGSRNEQFF
DNA: TGTGCCAGCAGCTTTAGCGGGAGTCGGAATGAGCAGTTCTTC

D: TRBD1
size: .
V: TRBV19
length: 14
J: TRBJ1-4
CDR3: CATCEQGGNEKLFF
DNA: TGTGCCACCTGCGAACAGGGGGGGAATGAAAAACTGTTTTTT

D: .
size: .
V: TRBV4-1
length: 15
J: TRBJ1-2
CDR3: CASSQRGHRGDGYTF
DNA: TGCGCCAGCAGCCAAAGGGGACATCGGGGAGATGGCTACACCTTC

D: .
size: few
V: TRBV4-1
length: 18
J: TRBJ2-1
CDR3: CASSQAPPEERRGNEQFF
DNA: TGCGCCAGCAGCCAAGCCCCCCCCGAGGAGCGGAGGGGAAATGAGCAGTTCTTC

D: .
size: .
V: TRBV28
length: 15
J: TRBJ1-3
CDR3: CASSLGTVSGNTIYF
DNA: TGTGCCAGCAGTTTAGGGACGGTCTCTGGAAACACCATATATTTT

D: .
size: once
V: TRBV7-3
length: 11
J: TRBJ1-5
CDR3: CASSRGRPQHF
DNA: TGTGCCAGCAGCCGGGGGCGGCCCCAGCATTTT

D: TRBD2
size: .
V: TRBV5-1
length: 14
J: TRBJ2-7
CDR3: CASSSGRPDYEQYF
DNA: TGCGCCAGCAGTTCCGGGAGGCCCGACTACGAGCAGTACTTC